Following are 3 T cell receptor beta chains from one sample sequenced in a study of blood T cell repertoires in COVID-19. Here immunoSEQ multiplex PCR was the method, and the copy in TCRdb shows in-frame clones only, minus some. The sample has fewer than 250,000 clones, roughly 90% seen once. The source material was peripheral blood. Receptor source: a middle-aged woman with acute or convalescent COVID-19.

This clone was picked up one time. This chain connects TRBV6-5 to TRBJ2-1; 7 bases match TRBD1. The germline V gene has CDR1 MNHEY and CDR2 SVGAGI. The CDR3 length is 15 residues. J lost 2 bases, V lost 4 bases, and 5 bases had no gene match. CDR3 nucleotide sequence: TGTGCCAGCAGTTCTAGGGGGCTTACCTACAATGAGCAGTTCTTC. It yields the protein CASSSRGLTYNEQFF.

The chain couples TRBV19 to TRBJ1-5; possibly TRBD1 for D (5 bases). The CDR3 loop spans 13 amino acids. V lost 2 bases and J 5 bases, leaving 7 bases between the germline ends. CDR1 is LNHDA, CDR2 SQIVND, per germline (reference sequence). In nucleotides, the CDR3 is TGTGCCAGTAGTATAAGGGGTGATCAGCCCCAGCATTTT. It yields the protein CASSIRGDQPQHF.

The CDR3 is CAISESWGGGQPQHF. CDR3 DNA sequence: TGTGCCATCAGTGAGTCATGGGGGGGTGGACAGCCCCAGCATTTT. V usage is TRBV10-3 and J usage is TRBJ1-5; perhaps TRBD1 as D (5 bases). CDR3 length: 15 residues. The germline V and J ends were trimmed by 0 bases and 7 bases, with 13 bases remaining between them. Germline loops: CDR1 ENHRY, CDR2 SYGVKD.